This T cell receptor beta chain was identified in a study of blood T cell repertoires in COVID-19. Study-wide context: The United States, Italy and Spain provided the acute and convalescent COVID-19 samples. T cells, B-cell-depleted T cells, or PBMCs supplied cDNA or gDNA.

CDR1 is MGHRA and CDR2 is YSYEKL in the germline V gene. With V trimmed by 1 base and J by 5 bases, 5 bases remained unmatched. CDR3 length: 15 amino acids. Here immunoSEQ multiplex PCR was the method, and the copy in TCRdb shows in-frame clones only, minus some. The sample includes about 120,000 clones, over 70% seen only once; the top ten take under 30%. The specimen sequenced was peripheral blood. This clonotype originated in a woman in her 70s with acute or convalescent COVID-19. This chain links TRBV4-1 with TRBJ1-5; 7 positions agree with TRBD1. The CDR3: CASSQGQGVYQPQHF. The CDR3 DNA reads as TGCGCCAGCAGCCAAGGGCAGGGGGTTTATCAGCCCCAGCATTTT.